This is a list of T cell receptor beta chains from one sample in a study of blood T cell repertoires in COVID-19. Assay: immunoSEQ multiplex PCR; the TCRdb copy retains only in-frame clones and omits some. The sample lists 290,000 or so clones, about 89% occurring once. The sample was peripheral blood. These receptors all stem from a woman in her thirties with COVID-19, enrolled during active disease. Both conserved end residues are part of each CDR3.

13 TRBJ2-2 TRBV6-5 CASRSTSSGELFF
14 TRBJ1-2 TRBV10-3 CAISGDFGTGVRTF
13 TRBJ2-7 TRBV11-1 CASSSGGQYEQYF
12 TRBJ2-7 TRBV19 CAPSHGQGMPYF
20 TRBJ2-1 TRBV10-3 CAISESGYYGGSSSYNEQFF
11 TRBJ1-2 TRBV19 CASSYAGSYTF
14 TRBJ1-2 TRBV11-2 CASSPDPSDYGYTF
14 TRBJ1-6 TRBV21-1 CASSIWGGAIPLHF
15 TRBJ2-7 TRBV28 CASSPTRDRGFEDDF
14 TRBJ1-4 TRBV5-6 CASSPPGGSEKLFF
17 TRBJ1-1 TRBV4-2 CASSQGLGEGARTEAFF
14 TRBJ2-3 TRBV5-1 CASNSGRAEDTQYF
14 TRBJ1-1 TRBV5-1 CASSFGGSNTEAFF
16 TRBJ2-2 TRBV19 CASRGPGQLNTGELFF
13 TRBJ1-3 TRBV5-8 CAWAGYSGNTIYF
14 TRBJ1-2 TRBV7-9 CASSPLPGFGGYTF
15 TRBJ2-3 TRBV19 CASSPSGASTDTQYF